This T cell receptor (beta chain) originates from a study of blood T cell repertoires in COVID-19. Study in general: Specimens from acute and convalescent COVID-19 originated in the United States, Italy and Spain. In each case, the material was cDNA or gDNA derived from T cells, B-cell-depleted T cells, or PBMCs.

TCRdb keeps only in-frame clones here, not all; method: immunoSEQ multiplex PCR. The sample contains just under 350,000 clones, around 80% of which appear only once. Deletions cut 5 bases from V and 7 bases from J, with 11 bases between. Germline CDR1 reads SGHTA; CDR2 reads FQGTGA. The CDR3 is made up of 13 amino acids. The chain recombines TRBV7-3 with TRBJ2-2; tentatively, D is TRBD2 (5 bases). The receptor was derived from a man aged 25-45 years with active or convalescent COVID-19. Input material: peripheral blood. The CDR3 loop is CASSPRRYGELFF. The CDR3 coding sequence is TGTGCCAGCAGCCCCCGGAGGTACGGGGAGCTGTTTTTT.